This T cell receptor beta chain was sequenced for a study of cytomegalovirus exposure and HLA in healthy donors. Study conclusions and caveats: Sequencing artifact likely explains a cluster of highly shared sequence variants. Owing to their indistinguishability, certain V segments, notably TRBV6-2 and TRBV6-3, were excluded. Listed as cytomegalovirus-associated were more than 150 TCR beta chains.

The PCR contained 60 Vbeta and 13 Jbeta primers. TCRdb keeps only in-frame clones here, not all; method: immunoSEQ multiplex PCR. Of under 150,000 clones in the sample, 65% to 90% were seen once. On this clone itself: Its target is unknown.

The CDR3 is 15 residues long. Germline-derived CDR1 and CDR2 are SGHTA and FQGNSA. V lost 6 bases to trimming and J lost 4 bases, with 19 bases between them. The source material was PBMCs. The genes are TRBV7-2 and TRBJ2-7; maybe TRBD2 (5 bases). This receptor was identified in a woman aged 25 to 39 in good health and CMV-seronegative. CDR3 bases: TGTGCCAGCAGGAGTGACCGGGATTTGAGTTACGAGCAGTACTTC. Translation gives CASRSDRDLSYEQYF.